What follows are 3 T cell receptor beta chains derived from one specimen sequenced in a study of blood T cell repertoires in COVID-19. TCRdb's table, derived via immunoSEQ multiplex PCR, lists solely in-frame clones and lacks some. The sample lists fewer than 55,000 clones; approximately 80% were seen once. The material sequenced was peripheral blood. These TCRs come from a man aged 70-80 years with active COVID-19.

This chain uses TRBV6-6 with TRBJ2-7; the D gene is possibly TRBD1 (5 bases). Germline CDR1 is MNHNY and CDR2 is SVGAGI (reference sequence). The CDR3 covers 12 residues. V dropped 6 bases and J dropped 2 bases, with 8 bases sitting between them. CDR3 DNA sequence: TGTGCCAGCAGGGGGCTTACCTACGAGCAGTACTTC. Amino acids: CASRGLTYEQYF.

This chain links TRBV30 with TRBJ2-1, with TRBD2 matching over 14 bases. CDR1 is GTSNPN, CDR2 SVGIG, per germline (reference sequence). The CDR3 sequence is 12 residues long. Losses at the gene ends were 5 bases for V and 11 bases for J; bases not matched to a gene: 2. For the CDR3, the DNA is TGTGCCTGGGGGACTAGCGGGGGCCAGCAGTTCTTC. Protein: CAWGTSGGQQFF. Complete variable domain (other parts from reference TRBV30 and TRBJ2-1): SQTIHQWPATLVQPVGSPLSLECTVEGTSNPNLYWYRQAAGRGLQLLFYSVGIGQISSEVPQNLSASRPQDRQFILSSKKLLLSDSGFYLCAWGTSGGQQFFGPGTRLTVL.

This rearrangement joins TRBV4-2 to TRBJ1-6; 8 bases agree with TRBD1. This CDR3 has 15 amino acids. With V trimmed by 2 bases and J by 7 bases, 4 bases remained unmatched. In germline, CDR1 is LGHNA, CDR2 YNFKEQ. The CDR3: CASSQPQGENSPLHF. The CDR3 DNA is TGTGCCAGCAGCCAACCACAGGGGGAAAATTCACCCCTCCACTTT.